This T cell receptor beta chain was obtained from a study of multiple sclerosis patients with progressive multifocal leukoencephalopathy (dated by TCRdb to between 2018 and 2020). General notes on the study: Four or five natalizumab-treated MS patients who did not develop PML were used as controls and were sampled longitudinally. Peripheral T and B cells were examined in MS patients who went on to develop PML (4 under natalizumab, 1 after alemtuzumab) as well as in treated patients who did not. Longitudinal follow-up was performed in two natalizumab-treated patients who later developed PML, from before therapy through 6 and 12 months to PML onset. The study aimed to detect JC virus-specific or public T-cell expansions arising at the time of PML onset. Study-level results and caveats: Analysis was limited to peripheral blood, even though cerebrospinal fluid or brain lymphocytes might be more informative for natalizumab-associated PML. At the time PML developed, no common TRBV or TRBJ gene usage or preferential TRBV-TRBJ pairings were detected. Although TRB clones above 0.5% frequency turned up only in PML patients, the clones expanded at PML onset were already present before and during natalizumab therapy. Most PML patients had lower normalized Shannon entropy, suggesting less diverse TRB repertoires, while values in the natalizumab-treated controls sat near 1. Because of the small, descriptive cohort, whether findings reflect JC virus infection or general immunocompromise remained unclear.

The CDR3 goes from the cysteine to the phenylalanine over 11 residues. The kept DNA is CDR3 alone, 33 bases in frame from the first base. Taken from the germline V gene, the CDR1 and CDR2 loops are SGHDT and YYEEEE. The V end loses 5 bases and the J end loses 7 bases, and a stretch of 9 bases separates them. Taken with the paper, the label for time point translates to: before natalizumab initiation. Every listed patient had earlier received interferon beta, and every PML patient was female. Blood samples at T0 were collected prior to the first natalizumab infusion. Isolation of peripheral blood mononuclear cells was performed by Ficoll-Hypaque density gradient centrifugation. Amplification of TRB CDR3 regions from genomic DNA was performed at survey-level depth using the immunoSEQ two-step multiplex PCR. Synthetic inline TR CDR3 controls covering all V-J pairings were spiked into each PCR to estimate template counts and remove amplification bias. Reads went through processing to reduce amplification and sequencing bias, and quantification was done against synthetic TR CDR3 analogs. The study's processing was this. Raw data were processed in ImmunoSEQ Analyzer, with out-of-frame sequences and CDR3s containing stop codons removed, and genes were named according to IMGT nomenclature. Normalized Shannon entropy, defined as 1 minus Pielou's evenness, served as the summary measure of repertoire diversity. Two TRB sequences were counted as identical only if the two sequences had the same V gene, J gene and CDR3. Public PML clonotypes were defined as CDR3s shared by two or more PML-onset samples but absent from earlier samples, from controls, and from public databases. Skylign with the observed count method was used to analyze CDR3 amino acid composition at each position. TCRdb limited this immuneACCESS table to in-frame rearrangements with V and J called. A share of clones is missing; checked studies link under half to unresolved V genes, and the rest is unexplained. The V and J calls and clone size come from that table; D and trimming were worked out from the DNA. For this sample there are under 40,000 clones; 89% appear just once. The ten top clones hold approximately 1.5% of the sample.

On this clone: The antigen it binds to is not known. Qualities for individual bases were not recorded, and no much larger clone is one base off.

Input material: PBMCs. This receptor was taken from a human donor with multiple sclerosis. Here the chain combines TRBV5-6 and TRBJ1-1, with the identity of the D gene unclear. The sequenced DNA is TGTGCCAGCAGTCTGAATGGTGAAGCTTTCTTT. It is translated as CASSLNGEAFF. Where the CDR3 stops, the reference TRBV5-6 and TRBJ1-1 genes take over; the full variable domain is DAGVTQSPTHLIKTRGQQVTLRCSPKSGHDTVSWYQQALGQGPQFIFQYYEEEERQRGNFPDRFSGHQFPNYSSELNVNALLLGDSALYLCASSLNGEAFFGQGTRLTVV.